The clone carrying this T cell receptor (beta chain) was counted a single time. Data came from immunoSEQ multiplex PCR; TCRdb stores just in-frame clones and leaves some out. The sample shows 62,000 or so clones, about 82% of them seen only once. This entry comes from a study of blood T cell repertoires in COVID-19. V trimming: 7 bases; J trimming: 8 bases; junction bases outside the gene matches: 5. Per the germline V gene, CDR1 is SNHLY and CDR2 is FYNNEI. This CDR3 spans 13 amino acids. Self-reported history from a screening survey and questionnaire set each donor's cohort. This clonotype was sampled from a woman aged 35 to 49 with acute COVID-19. The sequenced sample was PBMCs or T cells enriched from blood (not recorded which). The rearrangement links TRBV2 to TRBJ1-4; TRBD1 agrees at 9 bases. The CDR3 is CASIMDRGEKLFF. CDR3 bases: TGTGCCAGCATAATGGACAGGGGCGAAAAACTGTTTTTT.